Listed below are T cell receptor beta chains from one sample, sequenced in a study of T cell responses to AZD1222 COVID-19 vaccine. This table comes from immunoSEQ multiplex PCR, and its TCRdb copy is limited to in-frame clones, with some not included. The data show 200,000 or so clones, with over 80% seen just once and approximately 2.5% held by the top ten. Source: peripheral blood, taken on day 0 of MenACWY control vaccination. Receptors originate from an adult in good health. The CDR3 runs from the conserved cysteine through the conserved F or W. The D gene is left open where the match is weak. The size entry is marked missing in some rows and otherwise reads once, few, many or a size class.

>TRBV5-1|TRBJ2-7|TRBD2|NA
TGCGCCAGCAGCCTGGGACTAGCGGTTTCTTACGAGCAGTACTTC
CASSLGLAVSYEQYF
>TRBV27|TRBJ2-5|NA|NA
TGTGCCAGCACCCGCCTCGGGGGACAAGAGACCCAGTACTTC
CASTRLGGQETQYF
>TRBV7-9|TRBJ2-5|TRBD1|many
TGTGCCAGCAGCTTAGGAATGCGACAGGGGGCTGGGGAGACCCAGTACTTC
CASSLGMRQGAGETQYF
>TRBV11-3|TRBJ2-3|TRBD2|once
TGTGCCAGCAGCTCCGGGACTAGCGGAGGGAGCACAGATACGCAGTATTTT
CASSSGTSGGSTDTQYF
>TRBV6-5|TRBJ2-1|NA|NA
TGTGCCACCACAGGAGGGGGACGCTCCTACAATGAGCAGTTCTTC
CATTGGGRSYNEQFF
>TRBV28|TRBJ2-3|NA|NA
TGTGCCAGCAGTTTACAGGGAGATACGCAGTATTTT
CASSLQGDTQYF
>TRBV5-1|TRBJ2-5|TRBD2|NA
TGCGCCAGCAGCTTGGATGTAGCGGGGGGGATCGAAGAGACCCAGTACTTC
CASSLDVAGGIEETQYF
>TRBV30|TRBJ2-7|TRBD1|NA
TGTGCCTGGAGTCCCCTGGGACAGGGGATTTCATACGAGCAGTACTTC
CAWSPLGQGISYEQYF
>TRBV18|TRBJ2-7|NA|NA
TGTGCCAGCTCACGGGGGGCTAGCGGATTGAACGAGCAGTGCTTC
CASSRGASGLNEQCF
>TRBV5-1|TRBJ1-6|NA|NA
TGCGCCAGCAGCTTGGAACAGCTAAATTCACCCCTCCACTTT
CASSLEQLNSPLHF
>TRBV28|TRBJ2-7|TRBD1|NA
TGTGCCAGCAGTCTGGGACAGGGTGGTTACGAGCAGTACTTC
CASSLGQGGYEQYF
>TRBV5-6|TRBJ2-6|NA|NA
TGTGCCAGCAGCTCCGGGACTTTGGGGGCCAACGTCCTGACTTTC
CASSSGTLGANVLTF
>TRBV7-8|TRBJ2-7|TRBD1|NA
TGTGCCAGCACCTCCGTCGGAGGCCGGACAGGGTCCTACGAGCAGTACTTC
CASTSVGGRTGSYEQYF
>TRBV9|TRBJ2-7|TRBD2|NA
TGTGCCAGCAGCGTAGGGGGAGGGACCAACGAGCAGTACTTC
CASSVGGGTNEQYF
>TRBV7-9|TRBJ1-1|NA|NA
TGTGCCAGCAGTTCAGTGACGGGGAACACTGAAGCTTTCTTT
CASSSVTGNTEAFF
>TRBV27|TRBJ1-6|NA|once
TGTGCCAGCAGTTTATATAGGGGGTGGAATTCACCCCTCCACTTT
CASSLYRGWNSPLHF
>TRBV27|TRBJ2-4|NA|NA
TGTGCCAGCAGTCCCTTATCGGTGGGTGGAAACATTCAGTACTTC
CASSPLSVGGNIQYF
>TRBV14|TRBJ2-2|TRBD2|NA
TGTGCCAGCAGCCAAGACCGTGGGGGGTGGACTAGCGGGAGTTTGTACACCGGGGAGCTGTTTTTT
CASSQDRGGWTSGSLYTGELFF
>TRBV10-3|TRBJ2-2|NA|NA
TGTGCCATCAGTGAGGACGAATTTTCCGGGGAGCTGTTTTTT
CAISEDEFSGELFF
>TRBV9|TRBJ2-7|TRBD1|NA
TGTGCCAGCAGCGTGTGGGGGACAGGGGACGGGGAGCAGTACTTC
CASSVWGTGDGEQYF
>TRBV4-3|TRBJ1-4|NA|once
TGCGCCAGCAGCCGCACAGGGAGGGGAGACACTAATGAAAAACTGTTTTTT
CASSRTGRGDTNEKLFF
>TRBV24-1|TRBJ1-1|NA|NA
TGTGCCACCAGTGATTTGTGGGGTACTGAAGCTTTCTTT
CATSDLWGTEAFF
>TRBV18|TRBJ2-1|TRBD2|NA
TGTGCCAGCTCACCCGTCCGAGCGGGGGGTAGCAATGAGCAGTTCTTC
CASSPVRAGGSNEQFF
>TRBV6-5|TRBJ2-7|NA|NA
TGTGCCAGCAGGTCGGACGCTCAGGGGTCCGAGCAGTACTTC
CASRSDAQGSEQYF
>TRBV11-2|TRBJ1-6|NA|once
TGTGCCAGCAGCTTAGACGAATATTCACCCCTCCACTTT
CASSLDEYSPLHF
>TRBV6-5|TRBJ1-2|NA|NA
TGTGCCAGCAGACGCCCAGGGGATGGCTACACCTTC
CASRRPGDGYTF
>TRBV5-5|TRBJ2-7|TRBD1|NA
TGTGCCAGCAGCTTGGTTGGACAGGGGTCCGACGAGCAGTACTTC
CASSLVGQGSDEQYF
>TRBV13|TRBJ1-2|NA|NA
TGTGCCAGCAGCTTAGTACGCGGGGCCGGATATGGCTACACCTTC
CASSLVRGAGYGYTF